Sequencing of this T cell receptor beta chain was carried out in a study of blood T cell repertoires in COVID-19. The overall study: Acute and convalescent COVID-19 specimens originated in the United States, Italy and Spain. Nucleic acid was either cDNA or gDNA, and it came from T cells, B-cell-depleted T cells, or PBMCs.

The CDR3 runs 15 residues. With V trimmed by 7 bases and J by 2 bases, 6 bases remained unmatched. In germline, CDR1 is SQVTM, CDR2 ANQGSEA. The authors' processing: Amplification with reference gene primers provided the estimates of nucleated cell counts. Only in-frame clones appear in the TCRdb table, and some are missing; sequencing was by immunoSEQ multiplex PCR. Clone size and the V and J calls come from that table; the DNA yielded D and trimming. The repertoire includes approximately 150,000 clones, 86% of them detected once, and roughly 8.7% sits in the top ten. The V call is TRBV29-1, the J call TRBJ2-3; 13 bases align to TRBD2. The sequence was collected from a woman in her sixties with acute or convalescent COVID-19. Sequencing was carried out using peripheral blood. This chain's CDR3 is CSAAGLAGFTDTQYF. In nucleotides, the CDR3 is TGCAGCGCTGCGGGACTAGCGGGGTTCACAGATACGCAGTATTTT.